The 5 T cell receptor beta chains reported below all come from one sample, sequenced in a study of CD8 T cells in Susac syndrome. Random hexamers were used to reverse transcribe the RNA input (0.5 to 1 ug). TCRdb re-derived calls from the immunoSEQ multiplex PCR reads in MiXCR, one entry per CDR3 protein. The table has 250,000 to 350,000 distinct CDR3 sequences, around 84% seen once. The sample taken for sequencing was CD8+ T cells from PBMCs. These receptors were obtained from a human donor with multiple sclerosis.

The chain couples TRBV7-9 to TRBJ2-5; D may be TRBD1 (6 bases). V was clipped by 2 bases and J by 2 bases, with 15 bases between them. This CDR3 has 16 amino acids. The germline CDR1 and CDR2 sequences are SEHNR and FQNEAQ (reference sequence). As DNA, the CDR3 is TGTGCCAGCAGCTTATCCCAGGGGCCCGGGCAAGAGACCCAGTACTTC. Protein: CASSLSQGPGQETQYF.

This clonotype came up a few times. The chain employs TRBV6-5 and TRBJ2-7; 9 bases map to TRBD2. Germline lookup yields CDR1 MNHEY and CDR2 SVGAGI. The V gene end was trimmed by 4 bases and the J gene end by 3 bases; junction bases not matched to a gene: 7. The CDR3 is made up of 15 amino acids. In nucleotides, the CDR3 is TGTGCCAGCAGTTCCACGGCTAGCGGGGTCTACGAGCAGTACTTC. Its translation is CASSSTASGVYEQYF.

Details on this clonotype: Germline is not matched at one junction end, which may reflect a read error. This sequence joins TRBV30 and TRBJ1-1, with D unclear. The germline CDR1 and CDR2 sequences are GTSNPN and SVGIG (reference sequence). There are 12 residues in the CDR3. CDR3 amino acids: CVWSRGNTEAFF. The CDR3 nucleotides are TGTGTCTGGAGTAGAGGAAACACTGAAGCTTTCTTT.

The chain carries TRBV5-5 and TRBJ2-3; the D is unclear. CDR3 length: 15 amino acids. The germline V gene encodes CDR1 SGHKS and CDR2 YYEKEE (reference sequence). Trimming pared 4 bases from V and 4 bases from J, leaving 16 bases between. The CDR3 protein is CASSPLIVGPDTQYF. The DNA of the CDR3 is TGTGCCAGCAGCCCCTTAATCGTCGGTCCAGATACGCAGTATTTT.

The rearrangement joins TRBV28 to TRBJ1-2; 8 nucleotides line up with TRBD1. The CDR3 totals 15 residues. J lost 7 bases, V lost 3 bases, and 10 bases had no gene match. From germline, CDR1 is MDHEN and CDR2 SYDVKM. CDR3 bases: TGTGCCAGCAGTTTCTACCCAGGGGGCATTCCTGGCTACACCTTC. Residues: CASSFYPGGIPGYTF.